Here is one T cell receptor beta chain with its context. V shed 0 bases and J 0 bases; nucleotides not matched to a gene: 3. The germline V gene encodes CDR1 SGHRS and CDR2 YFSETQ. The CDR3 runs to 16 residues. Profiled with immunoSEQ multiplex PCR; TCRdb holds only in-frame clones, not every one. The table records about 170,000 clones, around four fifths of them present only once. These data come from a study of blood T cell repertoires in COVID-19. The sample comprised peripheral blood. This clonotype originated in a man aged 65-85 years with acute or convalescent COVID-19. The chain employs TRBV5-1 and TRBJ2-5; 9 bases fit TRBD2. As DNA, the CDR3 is TGCGCCAGCAGCTTGGATCTAGCGGGGTACCAAGAGACCCAGTACTTC. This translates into CASSLDLAGYQETQYF.